The 2 T cell receptor beta chains below come from one sample, sequenced in a study of T-cell reconstitution after alpha-beta-depleted transplantation in children. Preparation of the TCRbeta library involved a method that used unique molecular identifiers. TCRdb processed the PCR reads anew with MiXCR; each CDR3 protein has one entry. The table lists 500,000 to 750,000 distinct CDR3 sequences, under 15% of them singletons, with about 2.2% in the top ten. The source material was PBMCs, mostly from graft donor cells, sampled 360 days after TCRalphabeta/CD19-depleted stem cell transplant. The receptors come from a male patient younger than 18 who had a stem cell transplant for acute myeloid leukemia, so the T cells may come from the graft donor.

This clonotype was counted between two and nine times. CDR3 protein: CASSLARGHSYEQYF. The DNA for the CDR3 is TGTGCCAGCAGTCTCGCCAGGGGACACTCCTACGAGCAGTACTTC. The chain links TRBV6-2 or TRBV6-3 to TRBJ2-7; D may be TRBD1 (6 bases). V was pared by 5 bases and J by 0 bases, with 14 bases between. CDR3 length equals 15 residues. Germline-derived CDR1 and CDR2 are MNHEY and SVGEGT.

This chain joins TRBV27 and TRBJ2-1, with D perhaps TRBD1 or TRBD2 (5 bases each). The CDR3 contains 14 residues. V gave up 1 base and J gave up 5 bases, with 9 bases separating them. The germline V gene encodes CDR1 MNHEY and CDR2 SMNVEV (reference sequence). This CDR3 reads CASSLWGTDNEQFF. The DNA of the CDR3 is TGTGCCAGCAGTTTATGGGGGACGGACAATGAGCAGTTCTTC.